The 27 T cell receptor beta chains reported below all come from one sample, sequenced in a study of response to subunit inactivated influenza vaccine. TCRdb re-called the RT-PCR reads through MiXCR, storing one row per CDR3 protein. The table includes 500,000 or so distinct CDR3 sequences, 16% detected once. Sequencing was performed on CD4+ T cells sorted from PBMCs, taken roughly 24 months after vaccination. All receptors derive from a man between 50 and 75 years old who received an inactivated influenza vaccine.

The chain uses TRBV20-1 and TRBJ2-7, with TRBD1 matching over 9 bases. CDR1 and CDR2 from the germline V gene are DFQATT and SNEGSKA (reference sequence). CDR3 size: 14 residues. The junction had 9 bases not matched to a gene; V was cut back by 4 bases and J by 5 bases. CDR3 coding DNA: TGCAGTGCTACCGCGGACAGGGGAATAGACGAGCAGTACTTC. Encoded protein: CSATADRGIDEQYF.

This clonotype was counted only a few times. The chain combines TRBV7-9 with TRBJ2-4; D perhaps matches TRBD2 (5 bases). V was cut by 3 bases and J by 1 base, with 7 bases left in between. Germline values: CDR1 SEHNR, CDR2 FQNEAQ (reference sequence). The CDR3 is 14 residues long. The CDR3, as DNA: TGTGCCAGCAGCTTGGAGGTGGCCAAAAACATTCAGTACTTC. Translating it yields CASSLEVAKNIQYF.

This clonotype was observed a few times. This sequence joins TRBV10-1 and TRBJ2-2, with TRBD1 matching over 7 bases. The junction had 1 base not matched to a gene; V was cut back by 6 bases and J by 3 bases. Germline V lookup: CDR1 WNHNN, CDR2 SYGVQD (reference sequence). The CDR3 runs 13 residues. CDR3 region: CASRTGYTGELFF. DNA for the CDR3: TGCGCCAGCAGGACAGGGTACACCGGGGAGCTGTTTTTT.

This clonotype was detected only a few times. This CDR3 is CASSEIRGPGANVLTF. The DNA of the CDR3 is TGTGCCAGCAGTGAAATTCGGGGTCCTGGGGCCAACGTCCTGACTTTC. The V call is TRBV6-1, the J call TRBJ2-6; D is perhaps TRBD2 (5 bases). The CDR3 totals 16 residues. Trimming removed 2 bases from V and 2 bases from J, with 10 bases in between. The germline CDR1 and CDR2 sequences are MNHNS and SASEGT.

This clonotype has a handful of counts. This chain joins TRBV6-1 and TRBJ1-3; no reliable D call. Deletions cut 7 bases from V and 0 bases from J, with 7 bases between. In germline, CDR1 is MNHNS, CDR2 SASEGT. The length of the CDR3 is 13 residues. As DNA, the CDR3 is TGTGCCAGCAAAATGATCTCTGGAAACACCATATATTTT. It encodes CASKMISGNTIYF.

This clonotype was seen only a few times. This chain connects TRBV3-1 to TRBJ2-1; 9 bases agree with TRBD2. Germline values: CDR1 LGHDT, CDR2 YNNKEL (reference sequence). The CDR3 spans 13 residues. The V segment lost 1 base and the J segment 15 bases; nucleotides outside the gene matches: 7. CDR3 residues: CASSQVSGGRWFF. The CDR3 coding sequence is TGTGCCAGCAGCCAAGTGAGCGGGGGGCGGTGGTTCTTC.

This clonotype was seen ten or more times. This chain links TRBV5-6 with TRBJ1-4; D is uncertain. The CDR3 loop spans 13 amino acids. Germline V CDR1 and CDR2: SGHDT, YYEEEE. Trimming shortened V by 1 base and J by 3 bases, and 4 bases separated the two germline ends. The CDR3 region is CASSLRPNEKLFF. CDR3 DNA sequence: TGTGCCAGCAGCTTGAGGCCTAATGAAAAACTGTTTTTT.

A few counts support this clonotype. The CDR3 DNA follows: TGTGCCAGCAATAGGGACAGGGGCACAGATACGCAGTATTTT. Residues: CASNRDRGTDTQYF. The gene calls are TRBV12-3 or TRBV12-4 and TRBJ2-3; TRBD1 agrees at 9 bases. V was pared by 7 bases and J by 1 base, with 3 bases of the junction left unmatched. The CDR3 is 14 residues long.

The rearrangement links TRBV3-1 to TRBJ2-7; a possible D gene is TRBD1 (6 bases). Trimming removed 4 bases at V and 3 bases at J, with 10 bases between. This CDR3 comprises 13 residues. The germline gives CDR1 LGHDT, CDR2 YNNKEL (reference sequence). CDR3 residues: CASSLGAIYEQYF. The CDR3 DNA follows: TGTGCCAGCAGCCTGGGGGCGATCTACGAGCAGTACTTC.

This clonotype was seen more than once but under ten times. The chain employs TRBV29-1 and TRBJ1-1; D gene ambiguous. The CDR3 length is 13 residues. CDR1 is SQVTM and CDR2 is ANQGSEA in the germline V gene. V lost 2 bases to trimming and J lost 4 bases, with 11 bases between them. For the CDR3, the DNA is TGCAGCGTTGAAATATCCTGGGGCACTGAAGCTTTCTTT. This encodes CSVEISWGTEAFF.

This clonotype has at least ten counts. The rearrangement joins TRBV5-6 to TRBJ1-2; possible D gene TRBD1, 5 bases. Between the trimmed V and J ends, which lost 0 bases and 14 bases, there was a span of 14 bases. The CDR3 spans 12 residues. CDR1 SGHDT and CDR2 YYEEEE come from the germline V gene. CDR3 protein: CASSLVGGRQTF. The CDR3 nucleotides read TGTGCCAGCAGCTTGGTCGGGGGAAGACAGACCTTC.

V is TRBV6-2 or TRBV6-3 and J is TRBJ2-1, with D tentatively TRBD1 or TRBD2 (5 bases each). V was cut by 4 bases and J by 4 bases, with 8 bases left in between. The CDR3 extends over 13 amino acids. From germline, CDR1 is MNHEY and CDR2 SVGEGT. The CDR3 coding sequence is TGTGCCAGCAGTTCCAGGGAGTACAATGAGCAGTTCTTC. Translating it yields CASSSREYNEQFF.

J is TRBJ2-5 and V is TRBV5-1; no firm D call. Trimming took 0 bases from V and 2 from J, leaving 17 bases between them. The CDR3 extends over 17 amino acids. Per the germline V gene, CDR1 is SGHRS and CDR2 is YFSETQ. The CDR3 loop reads CASSLALTANLQETQYF. As DNA, the CDR3 is TGCGCCAGCAGCTTGGCCCTTACGGCAAACCTTCAAGAGACCCAGTACTTC. Using reference TRBV5-1 and TRBJ2-5 for the parts outside the CDR3, the full variable domain is KAGVTQTPRYLIKTRGQQVTLSCSPISGHRSVSWYQQTPGQGLQFLFEYFSETQRNKGNFPGRFSGRQFSNSRSEMNVSTLELGDSALYLCASSLALTANLQETQYFGPGTRLLVL.

This clonotype was counted at least ten times. V is TRBV5-1 and J is TRBJ2-2, with a weak D call TRBD2 (6 bases). The CDR3 loop spans 15 amino acids. The germline V gene has CDR1 SGHRS and CDR2 YFSETQ. V was cut by 4 bases and J by 6 bases, with 16 bases left in between. The CDR3 is CASSPGDSMAGELFF. CDR3 coding DNA: TGCGCCAGCAGCCCGGGAGATTCGATGGCCGGGGAGCTGTTTTTT.

The rearrangement uses TRBV9 and TRBJ1-2, with D hard to call. The V end lost 0 bases, the J end lost 6 bases, and 15 bases lay between the germline ends. From germline, CDR1 is SGDLS and CDR2 YYNGEE. The CDR3 covers 15 residues. CDR3 DNA: TGTGCCAGCAGCGTAGGTTTCGGGCAGGCGAATGGCTACACCTTC. It is translated as CASSVGFGQANGYTF.

The chain recombines TRBV29-1 with TRBJ2-1; TRBD2 might be the D (6 bases). This CDR3 is built from 11 residues. V was pared by 1 base and J by 15 bases, with 13 bases between. CDR1 is SQVTM, CDR2 ANQGSEA, per germline. The CDR3 loop is CSVEVPGSMFF. CDR3 sequence (DNA): TGCAGCGTTGAAGTTCCCGGGAGCATGTTCTTC.

This clonotype was detected only a few times. In DNA form, the CDR3 reads TGTGCCAGCAGCTCTCCCGGACAGGGGGCTTCCTACGAGCAGTACTTC. It specifies CASSSPGQGASYEQYF. This chain joins TRBV3-1 and TRBJ2-7; 11 bases line up with TRBD1. This CDR3 has 16 amino acids. Germline V CDR1 and CDR2: LGHDT, YNNKEL (reference sequence). Trimming removed 5 bases from V and 1 base from J; junction bases left unmatched: 7.

There are a few counts of this clonotype. The chain has TRBV5-4 and TRBJ1-5; no clear D gene. Trimming removed 2 bases from V and 3 bases from J, with 9 bases in between. Germline V gene sequence: CDR1 SGHNT, CDR2 YYREEE (reference sequence). This CDR3 has 14 amino acids. CDR3: CASSFGGANQPQHF. DNA for the CDR3: TGTGCCAGCAGCTTCGGCGGAGCCAATCAGCCCCAGCATTTT. Using reference TRBV5-4 and TRBJ1-5 for the parts outside the CDR3, the full variable domain is ETGVTQSPTHLIKTRGQQVTLRCSSQSGHNTVSWYQQALGQGPQFIFQYYREEENGRGNFPPRFSGLQFPNYSSELNVNALELDDSALYLCASSFGGANQPQHFGDGTRLSIL.

V gene TRBV6-5 combines with J gene TRBJ1-5; 8 bases fit TRBD1. There are 18 residues in the CDR3. Germline V CDR1 and CDR2: MNHEY, SVGAGI. V was clipped by 0 bases and J by 0 bases; unmatched bases: 7. CDR3 coding DNA: TGTGCCAGCAGTTACTCGGGCAGGGGGCTTTATAGCAATCAGCCCCAGCATTTT. Its protein is CASSYSGRGLYSNQPQHF.

Here the CDR3 reads CAISPDTTNTGELFF. The DNA for the CDR3 is TGTGCCATCAGTCCGGACACGACGAACACCGGGGAGCTGTTTTTT. The V and J genes are TRBV10-3 and TRBJ2-2; maybe TRBD1 (5 bases). V lost 5 bases, J lost 0 bases, and 10 bases lay in between. Germline V lookup: CDR1 ENHRY, CDR2 SYGVKD. This CDR3 region has 15 residues.

This clonotype was detected only a few times. This chain uses TRBV20-1 with TRBJ2-3; D may correspond to TRBD1 or TRBD2 (5 bases each). V was cut by 6 bases and J by 8 bases, with 15 bases left in between. Germline-derived CDR1 and CDR2 are DFQATT and SNEGSKA (reference sequence). The CDR3 sequence is 12 residues long. Written as DNA, the CDR3 is TGCAGTGCCATATCCGGGACGTCTACGCAGTATTTT. It codes for CSAISGTSTQYF.

The chain carries TRBV6-1 and TRBJ2-1; the D gene is possibly TRBD1 (6 bases). Germline V gene lookup returns CDR1 MNHNS and CDR2 SASEGT. V shed 5 bases and J shed 0 bases, with 14 bases lying between them. The CDR3 loop spans 16 amino acids. CDR3 sequence: CASSPGTLPSYNEQFF. CDR3 DNA sequence: TGTGCCAGCAGTCCCGGGACACTCCCCTCCTACAATGAGCAGTTCTTC.

The V and J genes are TRBV4-1 and TRBJ2-2, with 9 bases identical to TRBD2. The V gene's germline CDR1 is MGHRA and CDR2 YSYEKL. The CDR3 has 17 amino acids. V shed 0 bases and J 6 bases; nucleotides not matched to a gene: 8. CDR3 nucleotide sequence: TGCGCCAGCAGCCAAGATAGGCGGGGGGGTTCGGCCGGGGAGCTGTTTTTT. Its translation is CASSQDRRGGSAGELFF.

This clonotype was detected a few times. The chain carries TRBV9 and TRBJ1-2, with D unclear. The germline V gene has CDR1 SGDLS and CDR2 YYNGEE. Trimming stripped 1 base from V and 7 bases from J, with 14 bases between. This CDR3 has 14 residues. The CDR3 sequence: CASSVYRGAGGYTF. The CDR3 DNA is TGTGCCAGCAGCGTATATCGGGGAGCTGGTGGCTACACCTTC.

A word on this clonotype: One junction end does not reproduce the germline sequence, and a read error may be involved. The chain is built from TRBV7-2 and TRBJ2-7; D is perhaps TRBD2 (6 bases). Germline CDR1 SGHTA, CDR2 FQGNSA. The CDR3 is made up of 17 amino acids. CDR3 sequence (DNA): TGTGCCAGCAGCTTAGTCTCCCGCGGGATCCAGGCCTACGAACAGTACTTC. Translated, it gives CASSLVSRGIQAYEQYF.

The chain employs TRBV5-6 and TRBJ1-1; perhaps TRBD1 as D (6 bases). Trimming left V 3 bases short and J 0 bases short, with 9 bases between. Looked up from germline, CDR1 is SGHDT and CDR2 is YYEEEE. The CDR3 runs 14 residues. CDR3 DNA sequence: TGTGCCAGCAGCTGGGGGGGCATGAACACTGAAGCTTTCTTT. It is translated as CASSWGGMNTEAFF.

The rearrangement joins TRBV10-3 to TRBJ2-1; tentative D call: TRBD2 (6 bases). The CDR3 is made up of 15 amino acids. Germline CDR1 ENHRY, CDR2 SYGVKD. Trimming pared 4 bases from V and 5 bases from J, leaving 15 bases between. This CDR3 is CAISGGVGLNNEQFF. Written as DNA, the CDR3 is TGTGCCATCAGTGGGGGGGTCGGTTTGAACAATGAGCAGTTCTTC.